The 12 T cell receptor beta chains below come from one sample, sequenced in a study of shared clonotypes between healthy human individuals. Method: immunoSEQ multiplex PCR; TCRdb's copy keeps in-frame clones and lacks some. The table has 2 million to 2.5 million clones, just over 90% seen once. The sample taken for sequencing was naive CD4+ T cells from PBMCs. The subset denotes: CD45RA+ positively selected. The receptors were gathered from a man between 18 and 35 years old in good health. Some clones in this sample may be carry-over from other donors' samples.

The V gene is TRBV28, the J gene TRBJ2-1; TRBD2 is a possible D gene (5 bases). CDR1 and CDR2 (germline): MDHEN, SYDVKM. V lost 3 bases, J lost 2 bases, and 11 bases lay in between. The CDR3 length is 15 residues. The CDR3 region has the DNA TGTGCCAGCAGTTTGAGTGGGAGTACCTACAATGAGCAGTTCTTC. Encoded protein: CASSLSGSTYNEQFF.

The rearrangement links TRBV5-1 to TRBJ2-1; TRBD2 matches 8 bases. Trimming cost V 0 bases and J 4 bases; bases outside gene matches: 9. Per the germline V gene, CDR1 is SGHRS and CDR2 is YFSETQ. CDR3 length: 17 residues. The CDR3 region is CASSLAPSGGGYNEQFF. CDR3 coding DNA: TGCGCCAGCAGCTTGGCCCCAAGCGGGGGCGGATACAATGAGCAGTTCTTC.

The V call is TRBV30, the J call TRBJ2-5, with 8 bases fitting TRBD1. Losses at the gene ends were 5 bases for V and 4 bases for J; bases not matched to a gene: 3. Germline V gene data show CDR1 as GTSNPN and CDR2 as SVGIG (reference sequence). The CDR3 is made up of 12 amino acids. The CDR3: CAWGQGSETQYF. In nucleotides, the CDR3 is TGTGCCTGGGGACAGGGCTCAGAGACCCAGTACTTC.

CDR3 region: CASSATGGRNTIYF. The CDR3 bases are TGCGCCAGCAGCGCGACAGGGGGTAGAAACACCATATATTTT. The chain uses TRBV5-1 and TRBJ1-3, with 9 nucleotides matching TRBD1. The germline V gene encodes CDR1 SGHRS and CDR2 YFSETQ. The V gene end was trimmed by 4 bases and the J gene end by 5 bases; junction bases not matched to a gene: 4. CDR3 length: 14 amino acids.

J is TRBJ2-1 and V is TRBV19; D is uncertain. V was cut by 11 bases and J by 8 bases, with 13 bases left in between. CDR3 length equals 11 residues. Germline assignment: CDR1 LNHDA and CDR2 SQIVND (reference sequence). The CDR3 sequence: CACMRNDEQFF. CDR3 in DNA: TGTGCCTGTATGAGGAACGATGAGCAGTTCTTC.

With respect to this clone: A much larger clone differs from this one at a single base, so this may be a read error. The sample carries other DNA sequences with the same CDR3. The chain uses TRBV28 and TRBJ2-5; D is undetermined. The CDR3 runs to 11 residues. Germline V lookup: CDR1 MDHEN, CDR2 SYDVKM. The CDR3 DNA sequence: TGTGCCAGCAGTTTAGAAGAAACCCAGTACTTC. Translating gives CASSLEETQYF.

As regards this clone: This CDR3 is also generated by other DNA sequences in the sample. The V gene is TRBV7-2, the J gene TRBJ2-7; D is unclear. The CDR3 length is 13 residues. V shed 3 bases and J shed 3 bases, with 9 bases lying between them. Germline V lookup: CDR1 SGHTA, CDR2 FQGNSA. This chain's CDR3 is CASSLGDHYEQYF. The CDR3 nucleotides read TGTGCCAGCAGCTTGGGCGATCACTACGAGCAGTACTTC.

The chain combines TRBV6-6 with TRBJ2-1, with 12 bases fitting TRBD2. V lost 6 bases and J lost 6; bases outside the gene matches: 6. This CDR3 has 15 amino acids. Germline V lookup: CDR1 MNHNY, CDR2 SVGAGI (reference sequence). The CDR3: CASRNGLAGINEQFF. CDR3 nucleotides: TGTGCCAGCAGAAACGGACTAGCGGGAATCAATGAGCAGTTCTTC.

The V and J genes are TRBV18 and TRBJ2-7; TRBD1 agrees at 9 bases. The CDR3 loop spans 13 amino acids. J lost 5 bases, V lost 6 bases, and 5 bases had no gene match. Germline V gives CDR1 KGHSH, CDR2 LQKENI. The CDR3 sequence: CASSGWTGDEQYF. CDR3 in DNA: TGTGCCAGCTCGGGTTGGACAGGGGACGAGCAGTACTTC. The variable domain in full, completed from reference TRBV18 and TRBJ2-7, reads NAGVMQNPRHLVRRRGQEARLRCSPMKGHSHVYWYRQLPEEGLKFMVYLQKENIIDESGMPKERFSAEFPKEGPSILRIQQVVRGDSAAYFCASSGWTGDEQYFGPGTRLTVT.

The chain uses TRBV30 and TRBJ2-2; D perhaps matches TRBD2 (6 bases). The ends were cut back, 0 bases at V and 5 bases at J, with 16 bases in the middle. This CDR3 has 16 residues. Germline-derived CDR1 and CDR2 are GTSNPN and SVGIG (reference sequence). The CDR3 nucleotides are TGTGCCTGGAGTGTACCTTTCGGGGGTTCTACCGGGGAGCTGTTTTTT. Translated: CAWSVPFGGSTGELFF.

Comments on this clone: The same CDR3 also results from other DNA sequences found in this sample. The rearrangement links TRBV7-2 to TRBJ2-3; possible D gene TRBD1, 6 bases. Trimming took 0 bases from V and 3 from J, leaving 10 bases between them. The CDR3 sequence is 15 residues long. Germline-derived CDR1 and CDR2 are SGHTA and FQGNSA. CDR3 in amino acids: CASSLAGGRTDTQYF. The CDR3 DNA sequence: TGTGCCAGCAGCTTAGCTGGGGGCAGAACAGATACGCAGTATTTT.

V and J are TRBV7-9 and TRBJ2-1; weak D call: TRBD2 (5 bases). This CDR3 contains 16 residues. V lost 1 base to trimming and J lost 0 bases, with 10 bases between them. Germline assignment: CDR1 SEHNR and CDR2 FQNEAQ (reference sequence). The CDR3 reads CASSLVMGSSYNEQFF. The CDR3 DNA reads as TGTGCCAGCAGCTTAGTTATGGGGAGCTCCTACAATGAGCAGTTCTTC.